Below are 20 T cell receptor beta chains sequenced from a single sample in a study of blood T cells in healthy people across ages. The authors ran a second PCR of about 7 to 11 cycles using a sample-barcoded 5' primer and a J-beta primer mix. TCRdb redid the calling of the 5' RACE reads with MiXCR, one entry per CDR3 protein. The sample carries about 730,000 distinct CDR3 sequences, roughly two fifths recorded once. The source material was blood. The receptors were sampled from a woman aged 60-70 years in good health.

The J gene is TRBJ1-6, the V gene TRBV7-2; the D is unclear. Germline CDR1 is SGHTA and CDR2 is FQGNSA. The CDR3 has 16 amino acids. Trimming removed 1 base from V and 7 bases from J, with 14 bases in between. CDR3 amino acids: CASSLVGSFGNSPLHF. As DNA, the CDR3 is TGTGCCAGCAGCTTAGTGGGCAGTTTCGGCAATTCACCCCTCCACTTT.

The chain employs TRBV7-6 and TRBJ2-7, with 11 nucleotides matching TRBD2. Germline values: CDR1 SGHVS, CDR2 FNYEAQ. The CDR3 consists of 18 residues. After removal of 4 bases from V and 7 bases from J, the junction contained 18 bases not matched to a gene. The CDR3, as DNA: TGTGCCAGCAGCTCCCGTCCGTGGCTAGCGGGGGGAAGGGATGAGCAGTACTTC. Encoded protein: CASSSRPWLAGGRDEQYF.

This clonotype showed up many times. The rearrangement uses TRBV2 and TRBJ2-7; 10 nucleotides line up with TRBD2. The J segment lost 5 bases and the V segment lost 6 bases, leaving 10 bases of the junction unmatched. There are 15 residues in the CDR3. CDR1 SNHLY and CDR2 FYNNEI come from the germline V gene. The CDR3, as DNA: TGTGCCAGCAGAACCTTTACTAGCGGGGCGGACGAGCAGTACTTC. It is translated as CASRTFTSGADEQYF. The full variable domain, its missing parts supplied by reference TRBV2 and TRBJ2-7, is EPEVTQTPSHQVTQMGQEVILRCVPISNHLYFYWYRQILGQKVEFLVSFYNNEISEKSEIFDDQFSVERPDGSNFTLKIRSTKLEDSAMYFCASRTFTSGADEQYFGPGTRLTVT.

CDR3 in DNA: TGTGCCAGCCGAACGGGAGGGGGTATAGTGGAGACCCAGTACTTC. Its protein product is CASRTGGGIVETQYF. The chain recombines TRBV3-1 with TRBJ2-5; 8 bases match TRBD2. In germline, CDR1 is LGHDT, CDR2 YNNKEL (reference sequence). The CDR3 sequence is 15 residues long. V lost 8 bases, J lost 5 bases, and 13 bases stayed unmatched.

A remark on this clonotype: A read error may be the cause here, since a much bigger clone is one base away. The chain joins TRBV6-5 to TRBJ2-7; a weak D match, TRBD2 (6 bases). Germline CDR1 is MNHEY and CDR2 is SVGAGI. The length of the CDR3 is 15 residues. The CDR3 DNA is TGTGCCGGCAGTTACTCTCCGGGACTCTCCTACGAGCAGTACTTC. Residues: CAGSYSPGLSYEQYF.

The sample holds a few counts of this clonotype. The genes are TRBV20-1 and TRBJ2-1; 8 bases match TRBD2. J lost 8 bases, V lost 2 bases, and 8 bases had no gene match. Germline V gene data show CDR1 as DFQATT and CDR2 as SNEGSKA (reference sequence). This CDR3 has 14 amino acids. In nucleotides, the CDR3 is TGCAGTGCTAGACGAGGGACTAGTGGAGATGAGCAGTTCTTC. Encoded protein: CSARRGTSGDEQFF.

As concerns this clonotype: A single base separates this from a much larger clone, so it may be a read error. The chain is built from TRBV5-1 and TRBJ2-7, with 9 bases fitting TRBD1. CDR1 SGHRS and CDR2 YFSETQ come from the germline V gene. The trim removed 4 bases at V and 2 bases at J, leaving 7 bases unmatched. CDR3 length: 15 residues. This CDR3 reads CASSSGQGNTYEQYF. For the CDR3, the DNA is TGCGCCAGCAGCAGTGGACAGGGGAATACCTACGAGCAGTACTTC.

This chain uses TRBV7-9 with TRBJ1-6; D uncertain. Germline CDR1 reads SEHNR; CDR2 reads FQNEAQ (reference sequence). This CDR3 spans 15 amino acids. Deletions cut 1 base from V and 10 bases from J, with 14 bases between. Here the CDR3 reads CASSLVGQTDSPLHF. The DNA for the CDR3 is TGTGCCAGCAGCTTAGTCGGGCAGACGGACTCACCCCTCCACTTT.

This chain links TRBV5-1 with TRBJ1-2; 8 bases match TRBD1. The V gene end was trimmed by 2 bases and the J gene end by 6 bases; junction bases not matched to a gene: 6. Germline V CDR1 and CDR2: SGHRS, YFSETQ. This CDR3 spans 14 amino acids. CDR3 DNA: TGCGCCAGCAGCTTACAGGGGGTCGACCATGGCTACACCTTC. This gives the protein CASSLQGVDHGYTF.

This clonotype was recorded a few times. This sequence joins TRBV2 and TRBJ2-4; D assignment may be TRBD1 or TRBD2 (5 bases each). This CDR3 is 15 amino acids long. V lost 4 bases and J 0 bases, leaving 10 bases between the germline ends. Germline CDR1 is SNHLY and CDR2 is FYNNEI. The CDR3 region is CASSAGTVAKNIQYF. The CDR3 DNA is TGTGCCAGCAGTGCAGGGACGGTAGCCAAAAACATTCAGTACTTC.

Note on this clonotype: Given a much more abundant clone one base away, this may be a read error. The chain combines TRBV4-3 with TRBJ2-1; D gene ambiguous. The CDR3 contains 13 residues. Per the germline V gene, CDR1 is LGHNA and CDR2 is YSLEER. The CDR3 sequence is CASPDPGPNGQFF. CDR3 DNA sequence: TGCGCCAGCCCCGATCCCGGGCCCAATGGGCAGTTCTTC.

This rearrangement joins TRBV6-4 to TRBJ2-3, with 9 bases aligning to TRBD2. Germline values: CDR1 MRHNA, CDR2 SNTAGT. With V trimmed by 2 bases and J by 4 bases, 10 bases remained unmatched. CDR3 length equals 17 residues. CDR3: CASSDAAGGPGSDTQYF. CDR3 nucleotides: TGTGCCAGCAGTGACGCGGCGGGAGGGCCGGGGTCAGATACGCAGTATTTT.

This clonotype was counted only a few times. In DNA form, the CDR3 reads TGTGCCAGCGGCAACACTGAAGCTTTCTTT. It specifies CASGNTEAFF. This sequence joins TRBV3-1 and TRBJ1-1; D is unclear. CDR3 size: 10 residues. CDR1 is LGHDT and CDR2 is YNNKEL in the germline V gene (reference sequence). Trimming took 8 bases from V and 2 from J, leaving 3 bases between them. Complete variable domain (other parts from reference TRBV3-1 and TRBJ1-1): DTAVSQTPKYLVTQMGNDKSIKCEQNLGHDTMYWYKQDSKKFLKIMFSYNNKELIINETVPNRFSPKSPDKAHLNLHINSLELGDSAVYFCASGNTEAFFGQGTRLTVV.

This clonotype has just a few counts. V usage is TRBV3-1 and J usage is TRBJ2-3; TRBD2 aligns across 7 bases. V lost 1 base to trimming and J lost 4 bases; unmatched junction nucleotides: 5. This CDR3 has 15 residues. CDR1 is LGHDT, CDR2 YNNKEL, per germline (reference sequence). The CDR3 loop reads CASSQGEGESDTQYF. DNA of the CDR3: TGTGCCAGCAGCCAAGGGGAGGGAGAGTCAGATACGCAGTATTTT.

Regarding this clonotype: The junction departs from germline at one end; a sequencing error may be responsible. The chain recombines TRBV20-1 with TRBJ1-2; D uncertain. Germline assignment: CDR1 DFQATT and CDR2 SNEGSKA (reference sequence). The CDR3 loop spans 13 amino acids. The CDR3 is CRASLPANYGYIF. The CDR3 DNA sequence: TGCAGGGCTAGTCTCCCTGCAAACTATGGCTACATCTTC.

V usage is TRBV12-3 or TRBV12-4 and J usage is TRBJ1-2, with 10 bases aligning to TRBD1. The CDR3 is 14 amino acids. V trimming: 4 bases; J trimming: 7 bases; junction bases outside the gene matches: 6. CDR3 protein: CASSSSGTGVGYTF. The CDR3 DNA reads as TGTGCCAGCAGTTCATCGGGGACAGGGGTTGGCTACACCTTC.

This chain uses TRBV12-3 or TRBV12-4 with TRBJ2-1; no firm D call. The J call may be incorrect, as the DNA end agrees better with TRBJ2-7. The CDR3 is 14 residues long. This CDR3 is CASSSALAYNEQYF. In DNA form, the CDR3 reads TGTGCCAGCAGCTCCGCCCTGGCCTACAATGAGCAGTACTTC.

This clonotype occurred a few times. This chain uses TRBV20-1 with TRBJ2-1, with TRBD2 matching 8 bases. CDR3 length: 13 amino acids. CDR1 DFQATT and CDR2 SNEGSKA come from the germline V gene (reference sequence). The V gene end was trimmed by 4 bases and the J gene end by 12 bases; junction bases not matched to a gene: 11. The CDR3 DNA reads TGCAGTGCTACAATAGCGGGACGGGGAGCGCAGTTCTTC. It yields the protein CSATIAGRGAQFF.

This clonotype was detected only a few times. As DNA, the CDR3 is TGTGCCAGCAGCTTGGCTAGCGGGACAACATACGAGCAGTACTTC. Translated, it gives CASSLASGTTYEQYF. This sequence joins TRBV7-3 and TRBJ2-7, with 9 nucleotides matching TRBD2. Germline V CDR1 and CDR2: SGHTA, FQGTGA. This CDR3 contains 15 residues. The trim removed 3 bases at V and 4 bases at J, leaving 7 bases unmatched.

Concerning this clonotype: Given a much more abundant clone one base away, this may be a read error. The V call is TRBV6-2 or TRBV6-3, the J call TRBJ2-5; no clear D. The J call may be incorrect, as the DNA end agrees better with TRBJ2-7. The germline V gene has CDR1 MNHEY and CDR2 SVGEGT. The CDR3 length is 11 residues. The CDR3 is CASSYYHEQYF. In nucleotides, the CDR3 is TGTGCCAGCAGTTACTACCACGAGCAGTACTTC.